This T cell receptor (beta chain) originates from a study of OX40 agonist ivuxolimab in advanced cancers. Study as a whole: Every patient in dose escalation had hepatocellular carcinoma, melanoma, renal cell or head and neck cancer.

CDR1 GTSNPN and CDR2 SVGIG come from the germline V gene (reference sequence). The CDR3 sequence is 15 residues long. Trimming took off 0 bases at V and 0 bases at J, with 11 bases between the two ends. General study findings and limits: The authors also found low normalized T-cell clonal expansion in some nonresponders.

TCRdb keeps only in-frame clones here, not all; method: immunoSEQ multiplex PCR. The repertoire holds about 67,000 clones, around 86% seen once, with 4% to 5% in the top ten. In regard to this clone: Its target is unknown.

Patients were ruled out by autoimmune disease history or systemic immunosuppression. Peripheral blood came from all dose cohorts at three timepoints. This sample comprised CD4+ or CD8+ T cells sorted from blood, obtained in a trial of the OX40 agonist ivuxolimab. V and J are TRBV30 and TRBJ1-2; D perhaps matches TRBD1 (5 bases). The receptor comes from an adult with an advanced solid tumor such as melanoma, head and neck, liver or kidney cancer. CDR3 in amino acids: CAWSVQVGANYGYTF. DNA for the CDR3: TGTGCCTGGAGTGTACAGGTTGGAGCTAACTATGGCTACACCTTC.